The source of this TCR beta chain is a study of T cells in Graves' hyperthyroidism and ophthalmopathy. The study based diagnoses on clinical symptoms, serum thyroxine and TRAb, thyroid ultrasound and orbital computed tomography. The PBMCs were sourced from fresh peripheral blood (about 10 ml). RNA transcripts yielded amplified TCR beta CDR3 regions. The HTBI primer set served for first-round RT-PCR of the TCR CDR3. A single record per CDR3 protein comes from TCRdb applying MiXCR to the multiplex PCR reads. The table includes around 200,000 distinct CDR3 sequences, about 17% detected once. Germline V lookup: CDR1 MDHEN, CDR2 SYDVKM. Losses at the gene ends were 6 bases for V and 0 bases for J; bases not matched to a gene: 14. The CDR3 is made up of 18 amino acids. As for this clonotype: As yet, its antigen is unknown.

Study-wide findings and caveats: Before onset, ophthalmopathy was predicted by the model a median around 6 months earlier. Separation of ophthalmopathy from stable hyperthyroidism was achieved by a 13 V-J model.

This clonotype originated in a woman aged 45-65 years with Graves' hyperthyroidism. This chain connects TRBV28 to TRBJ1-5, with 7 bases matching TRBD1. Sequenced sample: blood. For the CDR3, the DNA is TGTGCCAGCAGGACCGGGATACAGGGGATTTATAGCAATCAGCCCCAGCATTTT. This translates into CASRTGIQGIYSNQPQHF.